The rows below give T cell receptor beta chains drawn from one sample of a study of blood T cell repertoires in COVID-19. Sequencing used immunoSEQ multiplex PCR; TCRdb keeps in-frame clones, though not all of them. The data show 220,000 or so clones, about 83% seen once. Sequencing used PBMCs or T cells enriched from blood (not recorded which). Source of these receptors: a woman aged 40 to 50 who had recovered from COVID-19. CDR3s include the opening cysteine and the closing phenylalanine or tryptophan. The order of the fields is J gene, V gene, clone size, D gene, CDR3 DNA, CDR3 protein. The D gene is left open where the match is weak. The size entry is marked missing in some rows and otherwise reads once, few, many or a size class.

J gene: TRBJ1-2
V gene: TRBV7-9
clone size: -
D gene: TRBD1
CDR3 DNA: TGTGCCAGCAGCTTACCGGGACAGGGGGAGGGCTACACCTTC
CDR3 protein: CASSLPGQGEGYTF

J gene: TRBJ1-2
V gene: TRBV4-1
clone size: -
D gene: -
CDR3 DNA: TGCGCCAGCAGCCAGACCCAGGGGAGTCAATATGGCTACACCTTC
CDR3 protein: CASSQTQGSQYGYTF

J gene: TRBJ1-3
V gene: TRBV20-1
clone size: -
D gene: -
CDR3 DNA: TGCAGTGCCAGACGGGGAAACACCATATATTTT
CDR3 protein: CSARRGNTIYF

J gene: TRBJ2-2
V gene: TRBV28
clone size: many
D gene: TRBD2
CDR3 DNA: TGTGCCAGCAAGGCTTGGGTTAGCGGGAGAGCCGGGGAGCTGTTTTTT
CDR3 protein: CASKAWVSGRAGELFF

J gene: TRBJ1-2
V gene: TRBV30
clone size: -
D gene: TRBD1
CDR3 DNA: TGTGCAGAGACAGGGGGCGGGTATGGCTACACCTTC
CDR3 protein: CAETGGGYGYTF

J gene: TRBJ1-2
V gene: TRBV4-1
clone size: -
D gene: TRBD1
CDR3 DNA: TGCGCCAGCAGCCAAGAAGGCACAGGGGCAATGAATGGCTACACCTTC
CDR3 protein: CASSQEGTGAMNGYTF

J gene: TRBJ1-1
V gene: TRBV19
clone size: -
D gene: TRBD1
CDR3 DNA: TGTGCCAGTAGTAGACAGGGGAACACTGAAGCTTTCTTT
CDR3 protein: CASSRQGNTEAFF

J gene: TRBJ1-2
V gene: TRBV19
clone size: -
D gene: -
CDR3 DNA: TGTGCCTCCTATTCCTACTATGGCTACACCTTC
CDR3 protein: CASYSYYGYTF

J gene: TRBJ2-7
V gene: TRBV27
clone size: -
D gene: TRBD2
CDR3 DNA: TGTGCCAGCAGTTTGGTAATAGCGGGAGGGCCCTACGAGCAGTACTTC
CDR3 protein: CASSLVIAGGPYEQYF

J gene: TRBJ2-3
V gene: TRBV6-5
clone size: once
D gene: -
CDR3 DNA: TGTGCCAGCCCCAGGGATTTTCCTAGCACAGATACGCAGTATTTT
CDR3 protein: CASPRDFPSTDTQYF

J gene: TRBJ1-2
V gene: TRBV2
clone size: -
D gene: -
CDR3 DNA: TGTGCCAGCAGTGAAAACGGGAGGGGGAACTATGGCTACACCTTC
CDR3 protein: CASSENGRGNYGYTF

J gene: TRBJ2-2
V gene: TRBV2
clone size: few
D gene: TRBD1
CDR3 DNA: TGTGCCAGCATGAAAACGGGACAGGGGCTTCTCACCGGGGAGCTGTTTTTT
CDR3 protein: CASMKTGQGLLTGELFF

J gene: TRBJ2-1
V gene: TRBV6-1
clone size: -
D gene: -
CDR3 DNA: TGTGCCAGCAGTGAAGCGTCGGCGGGAAGCTCCTACAATGAGCAGTTCTTC
CDR3 protein: CASSEASAGSSYNEQFF

J gene: TRBJ1-1
V gene: TRBV3-1/TRBV3-2
clone size: -
D gene: TRBD1
CDR3 DNA: TGTGCCAGCAGCCAAGATTGGACAGGGGACACTGAAGCTTTCTTT
CDR3 protein: CASSQDWTGDTEAFF

J gene: TRBJ1-5
V gene: TRBV3-1/TRBV3-2
clone size: -
D gene: TRBD1
CDR3 DNA: TGTGCCAGCAGCCAAGGGGGGACAGGGCAGCATTTT
CDR3 protein: CASSQGGTGQHF

J gene: TRBJ2-3
V gene: TRBV7-3
clone size: once
D gene: -
CDR3 DNA: TGTGCCAGCAGCTTATCTAGCATACCCGCAGATACGCAGTATTTT
CDR3 protein: CASSLSSIPADTQYF

J gene: TRBJ1-2
V gene: TRBV7-2
clone size: -
D gene: -
CDR3 DNA: TGTGCCAGCAGCGACTTCTATCTCCAGACCAACTATGGCTACACCTTC
CDR3 protein: CASSDFYLQTNYGYTF

J gene: TRBJ1-2
V gene: TRBV29-1
clone size: -
D gene: -
CDR3 DNA: TGCAGCGTTGAATATGGGGGGGATGGCTACACCTTC
CDR3 protein: CSVEYGGDGYTF

J gene: TRBJ2-3
V gene: TRBV5-1
clone size: -
D gene: TRBD2
CDR3 DNA: TGCGCCAGCAGCTTGGGCGCGACGGGAGGCGGTACAGATACGCAGTATTTT
CDR3 protein: CASSLGATGGGTDTQYF

J gene: TRBJ2-3
V gene: TRBV25-1
clone size: once
D gene: -
CDR3 DNA: TGTGCCAGCAGTGAACCCGCGGGCGCGGATACGCAGTATTTT
CDR3 protein: CASSEPAGADTQYF

J gene: TRBJ1-2
V gene: TRBV20-1
clone size: -
D gene: -
CDR3 DNA: TGCAGTGCTAGTGGATATGCTAGCGGCTACACCTTC
CDR3 protein: CSASGYASGYTF

J gene: TRBJ2-3
V gene: TRBV5-6
clone size: -
D gene: -
CDR3 DNA: TGTGCCAGCAGCTTTCTCCAGGGGCCCAGCACAGATACGCAGTATTTT
CDR3 protein: CASSFLQGPSTDTQYF

J gene: TRBJ1-2
V gene: TRBV20-1
clone size: -
D gene: -
CDR3 DNA: TGCAGTGCTAGATCGGTACAGGGCTACACCTTC
CDR3 protein: CSARSVQGYTF

J gene: TRBJ2-1
V gene: TRBV25-1
clone size: few
D gene: -
CDR3 DNA: TGTGCCAGCACCACGGGGGGCGGTGAGCAGTTCTTC
CDR3 protein: CASTTGGGEQFF

J gene: TRBJ2-1
V gene: TRBV11-2
clone size: few
D gene: -
CDR3 DNA: TGTGCCAGCAGCTACCGGGACTCCTACAATGAGCAGTTCTTC
CDR3 protein: CASSYRDSYNEQFF

J gene: TRBJ1-1
V gene: TRBV11-2
clone size: -
D gene: TRBD1
CDR3 DNA: TGTGCCAGCAGCATGACAGGGGGCTTGAACACTGAAGCTTTCTTT
CDR3 protein: CASSMTGGLNTEAFF

J gene: TRBJ2-2
V gene: TRBV5-6
clone size: -
D gene: TRBD2
CDR3 DNA: TGTGCCAGCAGCTTTGGTTCGAGCGGGAGGCTTCGAGGGGAGCTGTTTTTT
CDR3 protein: CASSFGSSGRLRGELFF

J gene: TRBJ2-1
V gene: TRBV19
clone size: -
D gene: TRBD1
CDR3 DNA: TGTGCCAGTAGTACCCAACCTCGACAGGGGGTGGACAATGAGCAGTTCTTC
CDR3 protein: CASSTQPRQGVDNEQFF

J gene: TRBJ1-2
V gene: TRBV9
clone size: -
D gene: -
CDR3 DNA: TGTGCCAGCAGCCCCATGAGGGATGGAGGCTACACCTTC
CDR3 protein: CASSPMRDGGYTF

J gene: TRBJ1-2
V gene: TRBV6-5
clone size: -
D gene: TRBD1
CDR3 DNA: TGTGCCAGCAGTTACGGAAGGGGGCTTTACTATGGCTACACCTTC
CDR3 protein: CASSYGRGLYYGYTF

J gene: TRBJ1-1
V gene: TRBV28
clone size: -
D gene: -
CDR3 DNA: TGTGCCAGCAGTTTACAATGGGGCCCCCTGAACACTGAAGCTTTCTTT
CDR3 protein: CASSLQWGPLNTEAFF

J gene: TRBJ2-5
V gene: TRBV30
clone size: -
D gene: -
CDR3 DNA: TGTGCCTGGAGTGTCGTTCGAGAGACCCAGTACTTC
CDR3 protein: CAWSVVRETQYF

J gene: TRBJ2-7
V gene: TRBV7-2
clone size: -
D gene: -
CDR3 DNA: TGTGCCAGCAGCACGACTAGTGGGTACGAGCAGTACTTC
CDR3 protein: CASSTTSGYEQYF

J gene: TRBJ1-2
V gene: TRBV27
clone size: -
D gene: -
CDR3 DNA: TGTGCCAGCAGTATTGGGAAGGGGGTTTATGGCTACACCTTC
CDR3 protein: CASSIGKGVYGYTF

J gene: TRBJ1-6
V gene: TRBV28
clone size: -
D gene: TRBD1
CDR3 DNA: TGTGCCAGCAGGTCAGGGGGCGGTTATAATTCACCCCTCCACTTT
CDR3 protein: CASRSGGGYNSPLHF

J gene: TRBJ2-7
V gene: TRBV9
clone size: -
D gene: TRBD2
CDR3 DNA: TGTGCCAGCAGCGGCCTAGCGGGAGGGTTGGGCGAGCAGTACTTC
CDR3 protein: CASSGLAGGLGEQYF

J gene: TRBJ2-7
V gene: TRBV28
clone size: once
D gene: TRBD1
CDR3 DNA: TGTGCCAGCAGTTTAAACAGGGGCTACGAGCAGTACTTC
CDR3 protein: CASSLNRGYEQYF

J gene: TRBJ2-3
V gene: TRBV15
clone size: -
D gene: -
CDR3 DNA: TGTGCCACCAGCAGAGGGACTGGCACAGATACGCAGTATTTT
CDR3 protein: CATSRGTGTDTQYF

J gene: TRBJ2-3
V gene: TRBV3-1/TRBV3-2
clone size: -
D gene: -
CDR3 DNA: TGTGCCAGCAGCCAAGATCAGACTGCGACTAGCACAGATACGCAGTATTTT
CDR3 protein: CASSQDQTATSTDTQYF

J gene: TRBJ2-1
V gene: TRBV2
clone size: -
D gene: TRBD2
CDR3 DNA: TGTGCCAGCAGTGATTCGACTAGCGGGAGGGAATCCTACAATGAGCAGTTCTTC
CDR3 protein: CASSDSTSGRESYNEQFF

J gene: TRBJ1-2
V gene: TRBV29-1
clone size: -
D gene: -
CDR3 DNA: TGCAGCGCCTGGTCCCCTCGAGATATTGGCTACACCTTC
CDR3 protein: CSAWSPRDIGYTF

J gene: TRBJ1-5
V gene: TRBV6-5
clone size: -
D gene: TRBD1
CDR3 DNA: TGTGCCAGCAGTTTCGGACAGGATCAGCCCCAGCATTTT
CDR3 protein: CASSFGQDQPQHF

J gene: TRBJ2-1
V gene: TRBV5-1
clone size: -
D gene: TRBD2
CDR3 DNA: TGCGCCAGCAGCTTGCTCCCCAAACTAGCGGGAGGGGCGACGGTCTACAATGAGCAGTTCTTC
CDR3 protein: CASSLLPKLAGGATVYNEQFF

J gene: TRBJ1-1
V gene: TRBV7-2
clone size: -
D gene: TRBD1
CDR3 DNA: TGTGCCAGCAGCAAGAGGGGGCTTGGCACTGAAGCTTTCTTT
CDR3 protein: CASSKRGLGTEAFF

J gene: TRBJ2-7
V gene: TRBV5-5
clone size: -
D gene: -
CDR3 DNA: TGTGCCAGCAGCACTGCGCCGGGACAACTTTTACCCTACGAGCAGTACTTC
CDR3 protein: CASSTAPGQLLPYEQYF

J gene: TRBJ1-5
V gene: TRBV28
clone size: -
D gene: -
CDR3 DNA: TGTGCCAGCAGTCCTCCCAATCAGCCCCAGCATTTT
CDR3 protein: CASSPPNQPQHF

J gene: TRBJ1-5
V gene: TRBV6-1
clone size: once
D gene: -
CDR3 DNA: TGTGCCAGCAGTGATATCAGGGGTAGCAATCAGCCCCAGCATTTT
CDR3 protein: CASSDIRGSNQPQHF

J gene: TRBJ1-2
V gene: TRBV12-3/TRBV12-4
clone size: -
D gene: TRBD1
CDR3 DNA: TGTGCCAGCAGTTCGGACAGGGGAGCTGGCTACACCTTC
CDR3 protein: CASSSDRGAGYTF

J gene: TRBJ1-6
V gene: TRBV20-1
clone size: once
D gene: TRBD1
CDR3 DNA: TGCAGTGCTAGTCCTCCGACAGGGGAAAATTCACCCCTCCACTTT
CDR3 protein: CSASPPTGENSPLHF

J gene: TRBJ1-2
V gene: TRBV19
clone size: -
D gene: -
CDR3 DNA: TGTGCCAGTAGTAGGGGGGATCGTGGCTACACCTTC
CDR3 protein: CASSRGDRGYTF

J gene: TRBJ1-1
V gene: TRBV28
clone size: once
D gene: -
CDR3 DNA: TGTGCCAGCAGTTTAAGGGGCCAGATGAACACTGAAGCTTTCTTT
CDR3 protein: CASSLRGQMNTEAFF

J gene: TRBJ1-2
V gene: TRBV25-1
clone size: once
D gene: TRBD1
CDR3 DNA: TGTGCCAGCCCGTTTACAGGGGCCGCTATCTATGGCTACACCTTC
CDR3 protein: CASPFTGAAIYGYTF

J gene: TRBJ1-2
V gene: TRBV13
clone size: -
D gene: -
CDR3 DNA: TGTGCCAGCAGCTCTGGAAGGGGCGAAGTCGACTATGGCTACACCTTC
CDR3 protein: CASSSGRGEVDYGYTF

J gene: TRBJ2-1
V gene: TRBV18
clone size: -
D gene: TRBD2
CDR3 DNA: TGTGCCAGCTCACCATCGACTAGCGCGATTACGGATGAGCAGTTCTTC
CDR3 protein: CASSPSTSAITDEQFF

J gene: TRBJ2-5
V gene: TRBV11-3
clone size: -
D gene: TRBD1
CDR3 DNA: TGTGCCAGCAGCTGGGGACAGGGGCCCCAAGAGACCCAGTACTTC
CDR3 protein: CASSWGQGPQETQYF

J gene: TRBJ1-1
V gene: TRBV7-2
clone size: -
D gene: -
CDR3 DNA: TGTGCCAGCAGCTTTTGGAGCAACACTGAAGCTTTCTTT
CDR3 protein: CASSFWSNTEAFF

J gene: TRBJ2-2
V gene: TRBV5-1
clone size: -
D gene: -
CDR3 DNA: TGCGCCAGCAGCCGGACACCGAACACCGGGGAGCTGTTTTTT
CDR3 protein: CASSRTPNTGELFF

J gene: TRBJ2-2
V gene: TRBV6-2/TRBV6-3
clone size: few
D gene: -
CDR3 DNA: TGTGCCAGCAGTTACTCGACTACGAACACCGGGGAGCTGTTTTTT
CDR3 protein: CASSYSTTNTGELFF

J gene: TRBJ2-5
V gene: TRBV19
clone size: -
D gene: TRBD2
CDR3 DNA: TGTGCCAGTAGTATGCCTAGCGGGAGTAAAGAGACCCAGTACTTC
CDR3 protein: CASSMPSGSKETQYF